Below, 12 T cell receptor beta chains from the same sample are listed, as sequenced in a study of cytotoxic CD8 clonotypes in ibrutinib-treated CLL. Clones were sequenced by immunoSEQ multiplex PCR, and TCRdb holds only the in-frame ones, with some missing. The sample consists of over 150,000 clones, roughly 80% of them appearing once. Sequenced here: PBMCs, sampled after 12 months of ibrutinib treatment. Receptor source: a human donor with chronic lymphocytic leukemia.

The J gene is TRBJ2-5, the V gene TRBV29-1; the D is unclear. This CDR3 region has 11 residues. Germline V gene data show CDR1 as SQVTM and CDR2 as ANQGSEA. Between the trimmed V and J ends, which lost 6 bases and 5 bases, there was a span of 10 bases. DNA of the CDR3: TGCAGCGTGGCCGGGTGGGAGACCCAGTACTTC. Residues: CSVAGWETQYF.

The chain combines TRBV12-1 with TRBJ2-3. TRBV12-1 is listed as a pseudogene. This CDR3 is 17 amino acids long. The CDR3 spells CASSFRSAESLGDTQYF. CDR3 bases: TGTGCCAGCAGCTTTAGGTCCGCTGAATCCCTAGGGGATACGCAGTATTTT.

This clone has a handful of counts. The rearrangement joins TRBV4-3 to TRBJ2-7, with a weak D call TRBD2 (6 bases). There are 15 residues in the CDR3. Deletions cut 1 base from V and 4 bases from J, with 14 bases between. CDR1 is LGHNA and CDR2 is YSLEER in the germline V gene. The CDR3 bases are TGCGCCAGCAGCCAAGCTCCTGGGAGGATTTACGAGCAGTACTTC. Protein product: CASSQAPGRIYEQYF.

The gene calls are TRBV7-3 and TRBJ1-2; no clear D gene. This CDR3 has 17 residues. Trimming cost V 5 bases and J 2 bases, with 21 bases left between them. Germline loops: CDR1 SGHTA, CDR2 FQGTGA. The CDR3 loop is CASSTWTKPEGNYGYTF. The CDR3 DNA is TGTGCCAGCAGCACCTGGACTAAACCCGAAGGAAACTATGGCTACACCTTC.

The chain is built from TRBV30 and TRBJ2-2; D remains unclear. CDR1 and CDR2 (germline): GTSNPN, SVGIG (reference sequence). There are 12 residues in the CDR3. Trimming stripped 5 bases from V and 1 base from J, with 5 bases between. This CDR3 is CAWSENTGELFF. DNA for the CDR3: TGTGCCTGGTCCGAGAACACCGGGGAGCTGTTTTTT. The entire variable domain, with the rest obtained from reference TRBV30 and TRBJ2-2, is as follows: SQTIHQWPATLVQPVGSPLSLECTVEGTSNPNLYWYRQAAGRGLQLLFYSVGIGQISSEVPQNLSASRPQDRQFILSSKKLLLSDSGFYLCAWSENTGELFFGEGSRLTVL.

DNA of the CDR3: TGTGCCAGCTCACCCCAACAAGGACAGGGGGCTGAGACCCAGTACTTC. Translated, it gives CASSPQQGQGAETQYF. The chain combines TRBV18 with TRBJ2-5; 11 nucleotides match TRBD1. The CDR3 has 16 residues. After removal of 3 bases from V and 5 bases from J, the junction contained 8 bases not matched to a gene. From germline, CDR1 is KGHSH and CDR2 LQKENI. The variable domain in full, completed from reference TRBV18 and TRBJ2-5, reads NAGVMQNPRHLVRRRGQEARLRCSPMKGHSHVYWYRQLPEEGLKFMVYLQKENIIDESGMPKERFSAEFPKEGPSILRIQQVVRGDSAAYFCASSPQQGQGAETQYFGPGTRLLVL.

This chain uses TRBV5-1 with TRBJ2-1; D perhaps matches TRBD2 (6 bases). V dropped 4 bases and J dropped 3 bases, with 17 bases sitting between them. CDR3 length equals 16 residues. Per the germline V gene, CDR1 is SGHRS and CDR2 is YFSETQ. As DNA, the CDR3 is TGCGCCAGCAGCCCCCGGGCAGAGGGACTCTACAATGAGCAGTTCTTC. It is translated as CASSPRAEGLYNEQFF.

In this sample, this clone turned up a few times. This chain links TRBV7-2 with TRBJ1-4; possibly TRBD1 for D (6 bases). The CDR3 is 13 residues long. Germline CDR1 is SGHTA and CDR2 is FQGNSA. Trimming took off 5 bases at V and 7 bases at J, with 11 bases between the two ends. CDR3 nucleotides: TGTGCCAGCAGCACGACAGGAGGTGAAAAACTGTTTTTT. It yields the protein CASSTTGGEKLFF. Variable domain in full (rest from reference TRBV7-2 and TRBJ1-4): GAGVSQSPSNKVTEKGKDVELRCDPISGHTALYWYRQSLGQGLEFLIYFQGNSAPDKSGLPSDRFSAERTGGSVSTLTIQRTQQEDSAVYLCASSTTGGEKLFFGSGTQLSVL.

The chain recombines TRBV5-1 with TRBJ2-2; no firm D call. CDR3 length equals 16 residues. V was trimmed by 5 bases and J by 5 bases, leaving 19 bases between them. CDR1 and CDR2 from the germline V gene are SGHRS and YFSETQ. The CDR3 reads CASRNLETRMTGELFF. The CDR3 DNA sequence: TGCGCCAGCAGAAACTTGGAAACTCGGATGACCGGGGAGCTGTTTTTT.

This clone was picked up a small number of times. The genes are TRBV5-4 and TRBJ1-1, with 7 bases aligning to TRBD1. Trimming at V came to 5 bases and at J to 0 bases, leaving 4 bases not matched to a gene. Germline-derived CDR1 and CDR2 are SGHNT and YYREEE (reference sequence). There are 14 residues in the CDR3. The CDR3 bases are TGTGCCAGCAGTTACAGGGGACTGAACACTGAAGCTTTCTTT. Translating gives CASSYRGLNTEAFF.

The rearrangement links TRBV5-1 to TRBJ1-2; 10 bases fit TRBD1. V was pared by 0 bases and J by 5 bases, with 4 bases of the junction left unmatched. Per the germline V gene, CDR1 is SGHRS and CDR2 is YFSETQ. The CDR3 runs 15 residues. CDR3 residues: CASSLVGTGEYGYTF. CDR3 DNA sequence: TGCGCCAGCAGCTTGGTAGGGACAGGGGAGTATGGCTACACCTTC.

The chain links TRBV6-5 to TRBJ2-5; a possible D gene is TRBD2 (5 bases). The CDR3 length is 14 residues. Germline V gives CDR1 MNHEY, CDR2 SVGAGI. Deletions cut 5 bases from V and 3 bases from J, with 13 bases between. This CDR3 reads CASSGSSVEETQYF. CDR3 bases: TGTGCCAGCAGTGGGAGTAGCGTGGAAGAGACCCAGTACTTC.